The 23 T cell receptor beta chains below all came from one sample that was sequenced in a study of T-cell memory formation after mild COVID-19. TCRdb reprocessed the 5' RACE reads with MiXCR, giving one entry per CDR3 protein. The sample has approximately 400,000 distinct CDR3 sequences, about a sixth seen once. Sequenced: PBMCs or a T cell subset sorted from them (not recorded which). These receptors were obtained from a young man who had mild COVID-19 (a few samples of this study predate the infection). Cell type and time point are not known.

The chain has TRBV7-2 and TRBJ2-7; D is possibly TRBD1 (6 bases). Germline V gene lookup returns CDR1 SGHTA and CDR2 FQGNSA. With 4 bases removed from V and 5 bases from J, the gap between germline ends came to 12 bases. The length of the CDR3 is 13 residues. The DNA for the CDR3 is TGTGCCAGCAGCTCCCTGGACAGAGACGAGCAGTACTTC. Encoded protein: CASSSLDRDEQYF.

The chain is built from TRBV12-3 or TRBV12-4 and TRBJ1-2; no firm D call. Trimming left V 6 bases short and J 4 bases short, with 9 bases between. There are 12 residues in the CDR3. CDR3 in amino acids: CASSLTPYGYTF. The CDR3 DNA follows: TGTGCCAGCAGCCTGACTCCCTATGGCTACACCTTC.

This clonotype occurred a few times. This chain connects TRBV7-3 to TRBJ2-3; 10 bases match TRBD2. The V segment lost 0 bases and the J segment 0 bases; nucleotides outside the gene matches: 6. CDR1 and CDR2 (germline): SGHTA, FQGTGA. This CDR3 comprises 18 residues. CDR3: CASSLTGGLAASTDTQYF. The CDR3 nucleotides read TGTGCCAGCAGCTTAACGGGCGGACTAGCGGCGAGCACAGATACGCAGTATTTT.

This clonotype has only a few counts. J is TRBJ1-6 and V is TRBV20-1, with D hard to call. Germline loops: CDR1 DFQATT, CDR2 SNEGSKA (reference sequence). The CDR3 extends over 16 amino acids. The V gene lost 1 base and the J gene lost 7 bases, with 17 bases spanning the gap. CDR3 in DNA: TGCAGTGCTAGAGGGCCAACCGGGCCCAGGAATTCACCCCTCCACTTT. Translating it yields CSARGPTGPRNSPLHF.

In its sample, this clonotype was seen a few times. The V and J genes are TRBV6-5 and TRBJ2-1; TRBD2 agrees at 7 bases. The V segment lost 8 bases and the J segment 8 bases; nucleotides outside the gene matches: 6. CDR3 length equals 12 residues. Germline values: CDR1 MNHEY, CDR2 SVGAGI. The CDR3 DNA sequence: TGTGCCAGCCGGGGTCGGGGGGATGAGCAGTTCTTC. This sequence encodes CASRGRGDEQFF.

There are a few counts of this clonotype. CDR3 in amino acids: CASSPRDREISYEQYV. CDR3 bases: TGTGCCAGCAGCCCCCGGGACAGGGAGATCTCCTACGAGCAGTACGTC. The rearrangement links TRBV7-8 to TRBJ2-7; 9 bases line up with TRBD1. J lost 0 bases, V lost 5 bases, and 8 bases had no gene match. The CDR3 is made up of 16 amino acids. CDR1 SGHVS and CDR2 FQNEAQ come from the germline V gene.

The V call is TRBV6-5, the J call TRBJ1-2; 7 nucleotides align to TRBD1. CDR3 length: 17 amino acids. The V segment lost 2 bases and the J segment 4 bases; nucleotides outside the gene matches: 13. CDR1 is MNHEY and CDR2 is SVGAGI in the germline V gene. CDR3 sequence reads: CASSYPLSHRGGYGYTF. The CDR3 DNA sequence: TGTGCCAGCAGTTACCCCTTGTCACACAGGGGAGGCTATGGCTACACCTTC.

This clonotype was detected a few times. The V and J genes are TRBV7-2 and TRBJ2-4; TRBD1 is a possible D gene (6 bases). The CDR3 loop spans 17 amino acids. V was shortened by 6 bases and J by 6 bases, with 24 bases between the two germline ends. Germline CDR1 is SGHTA and CDR2 is FQGNSA. Written as DNA, the CDR3 is TGTGCCAGCAGGGGAACTAGGACGATCAAAGGGGGAAACATTCAGTACTTC. Translation: CASRGTRTIKGGNIQYF.

This clonotype was picked up a small number of times. The chain employs TRBV24-1 and TRBJ2-1; 9 bases are a match to TRBD1. The CDR3 covers 15 residues. V lost 4 bases and J lost 7; bases outside the gene matches: 7. The germline CDR1 and CDR2 sequences are KGHDR and SFDVKD. CDR3 sequence (DNA): TGTGCCACCAGTGACCCGGGGACAGGGATGAATGAGCAGTTCTTC. Its translation: CATSDPGTGMNEQFF.

This clonotype has a handful of counts. The chain links TRBV12-3 or TRBV12-4 to TRBJ1-6, with D uncertain. The length of the CDR3 is 14 residues. Trimming took 5 bases from V and 1 from J, leaving 6 bases between them. This CDR3 is CASSGPSYNSPLHF. The CDR3 nucleotides read TGTGCCAGCAGTGGTCCTTCCTATAATTCACCCCTCCACTTT.

This clonotype was counted between two and nine times. The chain recombines TRBV5-4 with TRBJ2-3, with D perhaps matching TRBD2 (6 bases). Germline CDR1 reads SGHNT; CDR2 reads YYREEE (reference sequence). This CDR3 contains 16 residues. V shed 5 bases and J shed 3 bases, with 19 bases lying between them. This CDR3 is CASSQRRGLMTDTQYF. CDR3 coding DNA: TGTGCCAGCAGTCAGAGGAGGGGACTCATGACAGATACGCAGTATTTT.

This clonotype was observed a handful of times. The J gene is TRBJ1-4, the V gene TRBV7-9; TRBD1 might be the D (5 bases). The germline V and J ends were trimmed by 6 bases and 14 bases, with 13 bases remaining between them. The germline V gene has CDR1 SEHNR and CDR2 FQNEAQ (reference sequence). There are 11 residues in the CDR3. The CDR3 spells CASRHDRDLFF. For the CDR3, the DNA is TGTGCCAGCAGACACGACAGAGATCTGTTTTTT. Based on the CDR3 plus reference TRBV7-9 and TRBJ1-4, the full variable domain is DTGVSQNPRHKITKRGQNVTFRCDPISEHNRLYWYRQTLGQGPEFLTYFQNEAQLEKSRLLSDRFSAERPKGSFSTLEIQRTEQGDSAMYLCASRHDRDLFFGSGTQLSVL.

The chain employs TRBV20-1 and TRBJ2-1; D may be TRBD2 (6 bases). With 3 bases removed from V and 6 bases from J, the gap between germline ends came to 15 bases. The germline CDR1 and CDR2 sequences are DFQATT and SNEGSKA (reference sequence). The length of the CDR3 is 14 residues. The CDR3 region is CSARSPGGTNEQFF. Here the CDR3 DNA reads TGCAGTGCTAGGAGCCCTGGGGGGACCAATGAGCAGTTCTTC.

The chain uses TRBV18 and TRBJ1-1; possible D gene TRBD1, 5 bases. V was clipped by 3 bases and J by 2 bases, with 16 bases between them. Germline V lookup: CDR1 KGHSH, CDR2 LQKENI. This CDR3 has 16 amino acids. CDR3 coding DNA: TGTGCCAGCTCACCGCGGCAGGGAAACGCTAACACTGAAGCTTTCTTT. Encoded protein: CASSPRQGNANTEAFF.

This clonotype was seen at least ten times. This chain connects TRBV5-8 to TRBJ1-5, with D uncertain. The germline V gene encodes CDR1 SGHTS and CDR2 YDEGEE. This CDR3 is 15 amino acids long. Trimming took off 0 bases at V and 0 bases at J, with 7 bases between the two ends. Here the CDR3 DNA reads TGTGCCAGCAGCTTGGGGCCTTATAGCAATCAGCCCCAGCATTTT. It codes for CASSLGPYSNQPQHF. The whole variable domain, filled in from reference TRBV5-8 and TRBJ1-5, reads EAGVTQSPTHLIKTRGQQATLRCSPISGHTSVYWYQQALGLGLQFLLWYDEGEERNRGNFPPRFSGRQFPNYSSELNVNALELEDSALYLCASSLGPYSNQPQHFGDGTRLSIL.

This clonotype was seen repeatedly, ten times or more. The V gene is TRBV4-2, the J gene TRBJ2-5; 8 nucleotides agree with TRBD2. From germline, CDR1 is LGHNA and CDR2 YNFKEQ. J gave up 5 bases and V 0 bases, and 11 bases lay outside the gene matches. The CDR3 has 17 residues. The CDR3 coding sequence is TGTGCCAGCAGCCAAGATGATATAGGGCGGGGGGAGGAGACCCAGTACTTC. This translates into CASSQDDIGRGEETQYF.

The rearrangement joins TRBV4-1 to TRBJ2-1; D gene unclear. Trimming stripped 0 bases from V and 10 bases from J, with 10 bases between. From germline, CDR1 is MGHRA and CDR2 YSYEKL. CDR3 size: 13 residues. Written as DNA, the CDR3 is TGCGCCAGCAGCCAAGAAACGGCCAGGGAGCAGTTCTTC. Amino acid sequence: CASSQETAREQFF.

This clonotype was observed a few times. The V and J genes are TRBV5-6 and TRBJ2-3; maybe TRBD2 (5 bases). Germline-derived CDR1 and CDR2 are SGHDT and YYEEEE. V dropped 3 bases and J dropped 0 bases, with 14 bases sitting between them. There are 16 residues in the CDR3. The CDR3 here is CASSSPRTRSTDTQYF. The CDR3 DNA follows: TGTGCCAGCAGCTCCCCCCGGACTCGAAGCACAGATACGCAGTATTTT.

CDR3 coding DNA: TGTGCCAGCAGCCAAGTCGGGACCTACTATGGCTACACCTTC. Translating it yields CASSQVGTYYGYTF. The chain recombines TRBV4-2 with TRBJ1-2; perhaps TRBD1 as D (5 bases). This CDR3 has 14 amino acids. Trimming left V 1 base short and J 3 bases short, with 9 bases between. The germline CDR1 and CDR2 sequences are LGHNA and YNFKEQ.

This clonotype was picked up a small number of times. The chain uses TRBV4-3 and TRBJ2-1; 10 positions match TRBD2. Per germline, CDR1 LGHNA and CDR2 YSLEER. V lost 1 base and J lost 8; bases outside the gene matches: 11. The CDR3 loop spans 17 amino acids. The DNA of the CDR3 is TGCGCCAGCAGCCAAGGGGGGCAGCGGGGGGGCCGCGATGAGCAGTTCTTC. Protein: CASSQGGQRGGRDEQFF.

V and J are TRBV12-3 or TRBV12-4 and TRBJ1-2; D perhaps matches TRBD1 (5 bases). The length of the CDR3 is 12 residues. V lost 6 bases and J lost 6, with 11 bases in between. The CDR3 loop reads CASSSWGDGYTF. DNA for the CDR3: TGTGCCAGCAGCTCTTGGGGGGATGGCTACACCTTC.

The rearrangement joins TRBV7-9 to TRBJ2-3; 9 positions agree with TRBD1. The CDR3 is 16 residues long. The germline CDR1 and CDR2 sequences are SEHNR and FQNEAQ (reference sequence). V was pared by 2 bases and J by 4 bases, with 7 bases of the junction left unmatched. The CDR3: CASSLRPGQGADTQYF. CDR3 nucleotides: TGTGCCAGCAGCTTACGTCCGGGACAGGGCGCAGATACGCAGTATTTT. The complete variable domain, with remaining parts taken from reference TRBV7-9 and TRBJ2-3, reads DTGVSQNPRHKITKRGQNVTFRCDPISEHNRLYWYRQTLGQGPEFLTYFQNEAQLEKSRLLSDRFSAERPKGSFSTLEIQRTEQGDSAMYLCASSLRPGQGADTQYFGPGTRLTVL.

The chain is built from TRBV3-2 and TRBJ2-2. TRBV3-2 is recorded as a pseudogene. The CDR3 is 13 residues long. In DNA, the CDR3 is TGTGCCAGCAGCCGAATGAACACCGGGGAGCTGTTTTTT. The encoded protein is CASSRMNTGELFF.